This TCR beta chain comes out of a study of blood T cell repertoires in COVID-19. Study-level information: PBMCs, B-cell-depleted T cells, or T cells provided the cDNA or gDNA that made up the material.

This CDR3 has 19 amino acids. J was trimmed by 3 bases and V by 4 bases; bases with no gene match: 15. Per the original data handling: By means of reference gene primer amplification, nucleated cell counts were estimated. Method: immunoSEQ multiplex PCR; TCRdb's copy keeps in-frame clones and lacks some. The DNA gave D and trimming, while V, J and clone size come from that table. Seen here are around 230,000 clones, about 91% observed once, and the top ten hold around 2.5%. Material: PBMCs or T cells enriched from blood (not recorded which). The source is a woman in her 40s with acute COVID-19. This chain links TRBV23-1 with TRBJ2-2; 9 nucleotides align to TRBD2. TRBV23-1 is sorted into the ORF group, with uncertain function. CDR3 residues: CASSLLHLAGLRDTGELFF. The CDR3 DNA sequence: TGCGCCAGCAGTCTTCTCCATCTAGCGGGATTGAGGGACACCGGGGAGCTGTTTTTT.